The 7 T cell receptor beta chains below all came from one sample that was sequenced in a study of a mutant IDH1 vaccine in newly diagnosed glioma. Profiling relied on immunoSEQ multiplex PCR, and the TCRdb table lists in-frame clones only, not all of them. The sample holds 45,000 to 60,000 clones, over 60% seen once. As to time point: baseline, week 1 (first vaccination visit). The treatment: pre-vaccination baseline after standard-of-care therapy. The sequenced sample was PBMCs, obtained from a glioma patient treated with radiotherapy, temozolomide or both. These receptors all come from a woman aged 40 to 50 with glioma.

This rearrangement joins TRBV30 to TRBJ2-7, with TRBD2 identical over 7 bases. CDR1 is GTSNPN and CDR2 is SVGIG in the germline V gene (reference sequence). The trim removed 1 base at V and 7 bases at J, leaving 7 bases unmatched. The CDR3 covers 13 residues. The chain's CDR3 is CAWSGGGVEEQYF. The CDR3 bases are TGTGCCTGGAGTGGGGGAGGGGTTGAGGAGCAGTACTTC.

V and J are TRBV19 and TRBJ2-7; D possibly corresponds to TRBD1 (5 bases). The CDR3 is 13 residues long. The germline CDR1 and CDR2 sequences are LNHDA and SQIVND (reference sequence). Trimming removed 1 base from V and 3 bases from J, with 7 bases in between. The CDR3 region is CASSIGRDYEQYF. CDR3 DNA sequence: TGTGCCAGTAGTATAGGCAGGGACTACGAGCAGTACTTC.

This chain joins TRBV14 and TRBJ1-1, with no clear D. The germline V and J ends were trimmed by 0 bases and 5 bases, with 13 bases remaining between them. CDR3 size: 15 residues. Germline CDR1 reads SGHDN; CDR2 reads FVKESK. CDR3 DNA sequence: TGTGCCAGCAGCCAAGAGGGGAGGGTGGATACTGAAGCTTTCTTT. This sequence encodes CASSQEGRVDTEAFF.

V is TRBV10-1 and J is TRBJ1-5; the D gene is possibly TRBD1 (6 bases). Germline V gene sequence: CDR1 WNHNN, CDR2 SYGVQD (reference sequence). V gave up 6 bases and J gave up 6 bases, with 24 bases separating them. CDR3 size: 17 residues. CDR3 nucleotides: TGCGCCAGCAGGGCCCCCTGGTTCGGCAAGGGGGGTCAGCCCCAGCATTTT. Encoded protein: CASRAPWFGKGGQPQHF.

This clone appeared once. The chain links TRBV9 to TRBJ1-5; D remains unclear. The V end lost 4 bases, the J end lost 5 bases, and 10 bases lay between the germline ends. This CDR3 has 13 residues. Germline CDR1 is SGDLS and CDR2 is YYNGEE. The CDR3 nucleotides are TGTGCCAGCAGCATCTCCCTTCATCAGCCCCAGCATTTT. It yields the protein CASSISLHQPQHF.

This chain links TRBV5-6 with TRBJ1-6; a weak D match, TRBD1 (6 bases). Trimming shortened V by 3 bases and J by 10 bases, and 14 bases separated the two germline ends. This CDR3 spans 14 amino acids. The germline V gene encodes CDR1 SGHDT and CDR2 YYEEEE. CDR3: CASSSTRGSSPLHF. The DNA of the CDR3 is TGTGCCAGCAGCTCCACCAGGGGCTCCTCACCCCTCCACTTT.

The rearrangement joins TRBV19 to TRBJ2-1; the match to TRBD2 covers 9 bases. The CDR3 is 17 amino acids. Germline assignment: CDR1 LNHDA and CDR2 SQIVND (reference sequence). V gave up 0 bases and J gave up 5 bases; unmatched junction bases: 8. CDR3 DNA: TGTGCCAGTAGTATAGATGGGCCTAGCGGGATTGACAATGAGCAGTTCTTC. Protein sequence: CASSIDGPSGIDNEQFF.